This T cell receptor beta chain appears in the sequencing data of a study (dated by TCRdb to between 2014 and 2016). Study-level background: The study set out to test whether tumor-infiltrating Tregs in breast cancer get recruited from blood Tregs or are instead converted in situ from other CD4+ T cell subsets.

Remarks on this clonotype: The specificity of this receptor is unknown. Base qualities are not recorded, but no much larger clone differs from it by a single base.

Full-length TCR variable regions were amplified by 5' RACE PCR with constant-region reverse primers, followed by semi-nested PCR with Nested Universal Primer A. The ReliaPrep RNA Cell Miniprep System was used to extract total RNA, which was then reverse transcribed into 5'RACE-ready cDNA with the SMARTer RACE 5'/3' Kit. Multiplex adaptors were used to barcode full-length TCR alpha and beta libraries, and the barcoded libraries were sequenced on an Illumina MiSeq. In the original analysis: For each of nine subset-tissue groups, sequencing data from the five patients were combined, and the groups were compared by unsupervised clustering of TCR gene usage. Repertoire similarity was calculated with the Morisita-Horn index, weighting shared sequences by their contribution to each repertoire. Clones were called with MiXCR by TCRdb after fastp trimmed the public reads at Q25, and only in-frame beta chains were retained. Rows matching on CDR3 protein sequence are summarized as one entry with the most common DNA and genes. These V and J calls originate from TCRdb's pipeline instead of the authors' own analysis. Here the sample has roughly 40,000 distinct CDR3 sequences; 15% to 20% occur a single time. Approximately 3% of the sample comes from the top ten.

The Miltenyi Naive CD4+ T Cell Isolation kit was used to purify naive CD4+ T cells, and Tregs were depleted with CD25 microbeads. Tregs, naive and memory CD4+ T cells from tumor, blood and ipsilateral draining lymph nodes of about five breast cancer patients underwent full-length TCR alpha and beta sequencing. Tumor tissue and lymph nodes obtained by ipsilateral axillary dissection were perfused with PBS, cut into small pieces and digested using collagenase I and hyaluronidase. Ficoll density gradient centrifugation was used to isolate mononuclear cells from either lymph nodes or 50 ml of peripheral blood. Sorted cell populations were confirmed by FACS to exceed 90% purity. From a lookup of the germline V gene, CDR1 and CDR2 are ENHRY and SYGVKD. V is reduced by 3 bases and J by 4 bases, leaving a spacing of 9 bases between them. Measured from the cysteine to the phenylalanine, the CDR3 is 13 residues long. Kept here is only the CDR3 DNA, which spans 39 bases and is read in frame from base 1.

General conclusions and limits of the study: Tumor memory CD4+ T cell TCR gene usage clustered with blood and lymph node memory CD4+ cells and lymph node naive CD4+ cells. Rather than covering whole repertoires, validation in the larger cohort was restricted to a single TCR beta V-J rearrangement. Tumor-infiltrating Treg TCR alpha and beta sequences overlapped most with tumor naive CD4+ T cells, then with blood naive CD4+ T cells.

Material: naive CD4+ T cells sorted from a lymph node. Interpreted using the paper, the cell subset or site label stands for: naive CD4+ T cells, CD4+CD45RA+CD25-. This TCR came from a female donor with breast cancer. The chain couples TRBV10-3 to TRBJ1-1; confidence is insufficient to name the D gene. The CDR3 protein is CAISEGSLTEAFF. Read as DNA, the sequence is TGTGCCATCAGTGAAGGGAGCCTCACTGAAGCTTTCTTT.